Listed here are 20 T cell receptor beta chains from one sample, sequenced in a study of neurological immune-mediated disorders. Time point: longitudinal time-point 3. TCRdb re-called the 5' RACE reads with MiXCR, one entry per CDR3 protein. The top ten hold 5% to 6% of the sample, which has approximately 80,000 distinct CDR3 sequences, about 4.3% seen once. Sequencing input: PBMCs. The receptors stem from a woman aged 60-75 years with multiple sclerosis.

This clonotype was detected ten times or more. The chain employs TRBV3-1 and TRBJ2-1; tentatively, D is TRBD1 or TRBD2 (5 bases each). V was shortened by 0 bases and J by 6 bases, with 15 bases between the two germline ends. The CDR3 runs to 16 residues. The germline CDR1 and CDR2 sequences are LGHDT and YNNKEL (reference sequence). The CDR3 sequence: CASSQERARGVNEQFF. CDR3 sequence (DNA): TGTGCCAGCAGCCAAGAGAGGGCCAGAGGGGTCAATGAGCAGTTCTTC.

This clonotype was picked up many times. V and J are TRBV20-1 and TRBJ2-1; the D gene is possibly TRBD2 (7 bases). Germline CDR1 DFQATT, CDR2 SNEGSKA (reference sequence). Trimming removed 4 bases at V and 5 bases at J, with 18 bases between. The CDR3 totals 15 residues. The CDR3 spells CSANGAGATHNEQFF. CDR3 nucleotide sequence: TGCAGTGCTAATGGGGCGGGGGCGACACACAATGAGCAGTTCTTC.

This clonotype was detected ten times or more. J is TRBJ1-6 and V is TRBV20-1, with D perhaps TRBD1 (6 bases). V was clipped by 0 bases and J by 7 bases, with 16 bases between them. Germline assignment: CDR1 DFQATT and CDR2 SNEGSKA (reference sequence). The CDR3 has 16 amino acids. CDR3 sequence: CSARDLQGQGNSPLHF. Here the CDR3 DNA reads TGCAGTGCTAGAGATCTGCAGGGGCAGGGCAATTCACCCCTCCACTTT.

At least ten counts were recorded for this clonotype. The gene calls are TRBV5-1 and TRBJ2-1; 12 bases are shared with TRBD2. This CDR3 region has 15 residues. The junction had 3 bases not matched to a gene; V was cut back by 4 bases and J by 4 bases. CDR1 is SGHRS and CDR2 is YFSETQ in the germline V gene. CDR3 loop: CASSGGLAGYNEQFF. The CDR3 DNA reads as TGCGCCAGCAGCGGAGGACTAGCGGGGTACAATGAGCAGTTCTTC.

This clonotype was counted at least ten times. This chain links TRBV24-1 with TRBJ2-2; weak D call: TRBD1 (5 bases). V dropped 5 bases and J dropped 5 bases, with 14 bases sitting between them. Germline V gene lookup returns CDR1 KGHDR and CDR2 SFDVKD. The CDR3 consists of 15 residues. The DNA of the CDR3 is TGTGCCACCAGTGTGGTACCTCCAGGGACCGGGGAGCTGTTTTTT. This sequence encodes CATSVVPPGTGELFF.

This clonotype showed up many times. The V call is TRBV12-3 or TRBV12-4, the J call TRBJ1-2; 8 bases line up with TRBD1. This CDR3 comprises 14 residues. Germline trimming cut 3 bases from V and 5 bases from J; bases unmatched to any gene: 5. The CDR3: CASSFATGGYGYTF. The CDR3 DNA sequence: TGTGCCAGCAGTTTTGCTACAGGGGGATATGGCTACACCTTC.

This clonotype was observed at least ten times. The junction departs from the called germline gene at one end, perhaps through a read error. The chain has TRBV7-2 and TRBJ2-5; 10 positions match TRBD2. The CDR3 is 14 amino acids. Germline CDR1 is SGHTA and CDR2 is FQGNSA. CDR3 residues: CASSVAGGGETQYF. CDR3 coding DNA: TGTGCCAGCAGCGTAGCGGGGGGCGGGGAGACCCAGTACTTC.

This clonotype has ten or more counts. The CDR3 loop is CATSRVGSPATNEKLFF. CDR3 coding DNA: TGTGCCACCAGCAGAGTGGGCAGCCCTGCAACTAATGAAAAACTGTTTTTT. This chain uses TRBV15 with TRBJ1-4; D is unclear. The CDR3 has 17 amino acids. The germline V gene encodes CDR1 LNHNV and CDR2 YYDKDF (reference sequence). V lost 1 base and J lost 0, with 12 bases in between.

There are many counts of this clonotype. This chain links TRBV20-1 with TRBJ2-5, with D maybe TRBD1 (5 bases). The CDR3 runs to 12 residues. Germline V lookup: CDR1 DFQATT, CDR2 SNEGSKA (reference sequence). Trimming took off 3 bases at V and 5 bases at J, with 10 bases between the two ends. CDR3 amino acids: CSARVPGETQYF. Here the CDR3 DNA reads TGCAGTGCTAGGGTACCAGGGGAGACCCAGTACTTC.

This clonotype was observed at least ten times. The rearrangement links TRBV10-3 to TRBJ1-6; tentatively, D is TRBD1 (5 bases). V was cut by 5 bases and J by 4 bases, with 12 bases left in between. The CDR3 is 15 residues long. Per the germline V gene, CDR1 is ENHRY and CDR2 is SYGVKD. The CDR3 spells CAISPGRGYNSPLHF. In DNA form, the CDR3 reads TGTGCCATCAGTCCGGGACGGGGATATAATTCACCCCTCCACTTT.

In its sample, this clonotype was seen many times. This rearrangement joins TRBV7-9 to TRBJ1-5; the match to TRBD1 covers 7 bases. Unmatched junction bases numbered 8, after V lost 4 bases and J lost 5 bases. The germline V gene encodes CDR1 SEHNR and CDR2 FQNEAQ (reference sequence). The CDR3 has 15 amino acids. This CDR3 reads CASSSTGFWDQPQHF. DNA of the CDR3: TGTGCCAGCAGCTCGACAGGGTTTTGGGATCAGCCCCAGCATTTT.

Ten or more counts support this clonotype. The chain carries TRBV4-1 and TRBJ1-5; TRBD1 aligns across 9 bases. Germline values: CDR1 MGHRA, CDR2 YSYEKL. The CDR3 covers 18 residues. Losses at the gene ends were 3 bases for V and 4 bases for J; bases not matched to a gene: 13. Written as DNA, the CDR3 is TGCGCCAGCAGCCACCCTCTGGGACAGGGTTTGAGAAATCAGCCCCAGCATTTT. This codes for CASSHPLGQGLRNQPQHF.

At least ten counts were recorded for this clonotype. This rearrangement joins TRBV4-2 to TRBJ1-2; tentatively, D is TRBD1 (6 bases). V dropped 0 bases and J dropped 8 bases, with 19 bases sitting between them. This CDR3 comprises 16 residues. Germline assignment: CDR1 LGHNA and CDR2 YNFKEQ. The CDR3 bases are TGTGCCAGCAGCCAAGAAGGCCCGGGGCAGGGGAGCGGCTACACCTTC. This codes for CASSQEGPGQGSGYTF.

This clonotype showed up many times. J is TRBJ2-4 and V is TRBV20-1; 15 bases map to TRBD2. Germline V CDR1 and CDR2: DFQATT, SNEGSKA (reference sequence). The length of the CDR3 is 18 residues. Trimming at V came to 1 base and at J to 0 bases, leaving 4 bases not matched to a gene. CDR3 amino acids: CSARAGLAGGLAKNIQYF. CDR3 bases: TGCAGTGCTAGAGCCGGACTAGCGGGGGGGTTAGCCAAAAACATTCAGTACTTC.

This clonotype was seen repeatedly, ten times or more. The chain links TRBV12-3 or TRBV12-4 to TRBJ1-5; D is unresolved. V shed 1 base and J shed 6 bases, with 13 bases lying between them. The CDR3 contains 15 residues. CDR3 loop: CASSLEGTVGQPQHF. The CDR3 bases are TGTGCCAGCAGTTTAGAAGGAACAGTGGGTCAGCCCCAGCATTTT.

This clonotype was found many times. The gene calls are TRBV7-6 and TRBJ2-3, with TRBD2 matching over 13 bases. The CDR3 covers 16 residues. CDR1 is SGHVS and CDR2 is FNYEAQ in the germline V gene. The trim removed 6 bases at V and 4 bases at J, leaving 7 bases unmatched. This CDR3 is CASSPLAGGIADTQYF. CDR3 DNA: TGTGCCAGCAGTCCACTAGCGGGGGGGATAGCAGATACGCAGTATTTT. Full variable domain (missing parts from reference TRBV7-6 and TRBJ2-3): GAGVSQSPRYKVTKRGQDVALRCDPISGHVSLYWYRQALGQGPEFLTYFNYEAQQDKSGLPNDRFSAERPEGSISTLTIQRTEQRDSAMYRCASSPLAGGIADTQYFGPGTRLTVL.

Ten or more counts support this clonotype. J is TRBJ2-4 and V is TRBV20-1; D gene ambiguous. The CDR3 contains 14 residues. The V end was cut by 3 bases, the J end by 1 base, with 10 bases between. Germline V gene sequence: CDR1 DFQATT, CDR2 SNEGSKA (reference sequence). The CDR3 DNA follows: TGCAGTGCTAGCTTGGGCTTGGCCAAAAACATTCAGTACTTC. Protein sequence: CSASLGLAKNIQYF.

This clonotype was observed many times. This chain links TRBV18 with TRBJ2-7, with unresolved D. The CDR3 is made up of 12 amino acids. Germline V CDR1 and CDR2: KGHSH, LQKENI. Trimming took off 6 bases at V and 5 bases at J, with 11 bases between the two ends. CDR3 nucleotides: TGTGCCAGCTCGAAGGACGTTGACGAGCAGTACTTC. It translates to CASSKDVDEQYF.

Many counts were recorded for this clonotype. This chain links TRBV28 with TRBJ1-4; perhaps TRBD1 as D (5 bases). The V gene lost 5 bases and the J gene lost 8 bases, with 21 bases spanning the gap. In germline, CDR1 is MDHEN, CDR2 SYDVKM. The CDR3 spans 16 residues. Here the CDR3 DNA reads TGTGCCAGCAGTCTCCTTGGGGGTGCCTTGGAGGAAAAACTGTTTTTT. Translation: CASSLLGGALEEKLFF. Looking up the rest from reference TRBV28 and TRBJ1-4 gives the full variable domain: DVKVTQSSRYLVKRTGEKVFLECVQDMDHENMFWYRQDPGLGLRLIYFSYDVKMKEKGDIPEGYSVSREKKERFSLILESASTNQTSMYLCASSLLGGALEEKLFFGSGTQLSVL.

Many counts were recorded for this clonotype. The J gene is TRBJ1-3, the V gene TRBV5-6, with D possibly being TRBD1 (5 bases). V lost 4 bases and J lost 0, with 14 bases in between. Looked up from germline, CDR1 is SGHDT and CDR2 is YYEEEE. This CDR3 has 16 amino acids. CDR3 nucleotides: TGTGCCAGCAGCACCAACAGGCTCTCCTCTGGAAACACCATATATTTT. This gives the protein CASSTNRLSSGNTIYF.